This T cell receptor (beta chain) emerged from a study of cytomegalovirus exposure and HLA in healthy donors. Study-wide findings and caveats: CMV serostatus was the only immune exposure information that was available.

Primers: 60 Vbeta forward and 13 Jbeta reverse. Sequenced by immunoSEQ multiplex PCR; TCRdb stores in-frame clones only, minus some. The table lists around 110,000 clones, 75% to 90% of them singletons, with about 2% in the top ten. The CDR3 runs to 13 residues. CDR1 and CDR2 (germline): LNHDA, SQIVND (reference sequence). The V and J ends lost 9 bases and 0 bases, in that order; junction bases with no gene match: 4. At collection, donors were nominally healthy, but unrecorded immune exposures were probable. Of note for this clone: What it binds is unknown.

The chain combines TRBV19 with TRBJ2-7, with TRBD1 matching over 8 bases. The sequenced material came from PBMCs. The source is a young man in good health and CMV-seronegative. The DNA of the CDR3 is TGTGCCAGCGCCGGGACAGGCTCCTACGAGCAGTACTTC. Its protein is CASAGTGSYEQYF. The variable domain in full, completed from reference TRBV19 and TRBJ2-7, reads DGGITQSPKYLFRKEGQNVTLSCEQNLNHDAMYWYRQDPGQGLRLIYYSQIVNDFQKGDIAEGYSVSREKKESFPLTVTSAQKNPTAFYLCASAGTGSYEQYFGPGTRLTVT.